Detailed here is one TCR beta chain. Clones were sequenced by immunoSEQ multiplex PCR, and TCRdb holds only the in-frame ones, with some missing. The sample yields some 48,000 clones, about 82% seen once. This specimen comes from a study of PD-L1 blockade in urothelial cancer. Study information: Analyzed time points were 3 weeks (second dose) and 6 weeks after therapy began.

As to time point: peripheral blood 6 weeks after treatment start. Sample: PBMCs, taken around atezolizumab (anti-PD-L1) treatment. This receptor was identified in an older man with urothelial cancer.

The CDR3 loop reads CASSISRNTEAFF. CDR3 nucleotide sequence: TGTGCCAGTAGTATTTCCCGGAACACTGAAGCTTTCTTT. V is TRBV19 and J is TRBJ1-1, with no clear D. This CDR3 is 13 amino acids long. The V end lost 3 bases, the J end lost 1 base, and 6 bases lay between the germline ends. Germline-derived CDR1 and CDR2 are LNHDA and SQIVND (reference sequence).